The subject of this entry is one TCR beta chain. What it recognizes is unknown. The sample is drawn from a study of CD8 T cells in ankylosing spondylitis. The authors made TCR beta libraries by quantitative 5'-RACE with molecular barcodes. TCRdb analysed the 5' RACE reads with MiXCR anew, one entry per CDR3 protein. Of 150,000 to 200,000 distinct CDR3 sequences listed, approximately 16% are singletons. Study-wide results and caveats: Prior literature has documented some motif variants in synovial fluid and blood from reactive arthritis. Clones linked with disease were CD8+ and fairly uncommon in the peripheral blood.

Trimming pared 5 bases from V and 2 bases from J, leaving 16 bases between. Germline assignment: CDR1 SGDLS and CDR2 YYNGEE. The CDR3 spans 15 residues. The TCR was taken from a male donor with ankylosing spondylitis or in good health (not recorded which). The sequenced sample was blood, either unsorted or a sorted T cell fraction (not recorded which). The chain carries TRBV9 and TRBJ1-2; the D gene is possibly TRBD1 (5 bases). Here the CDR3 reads CASRATGRGNYGYTF. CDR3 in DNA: TGTGCCAGCAGGGCAACGGGACGCGGCAACTATGGCTACACCTTC.